Presented here are 14 T cell receptor beta chains from one specimen sequenced in a study of T-cell reconstitution after alpha-beta-depleted transplantation in children. As it was prepared, the TCRbeta library received unique molecular identifiers. TCRdb passed the PCR reads through MiXCR, listing each CDR3 protein once. The table records 800,000 to 1,000,000 distinct CDR3 sequences, roughly 31% of them present only once. The sequencing used PBMCs, mostly from graft donor cells, collected 360 days after TCRalphabeta/CD19-depleted stem cell transplant. The receptor set was obtained from a boy in the first two years of life who had a stem cell transplant for SCID, so the T cells may come from the graft donor.

This clonotype occurred once. The CDR3 sequence is CASRSGTGRADTQYF. The CDR3 DNA reads TGTGCCAGCAGATCTGGGACAGGGAGGGCAGATACGCAGTATTTT. The gene calls are TRBV6-1 and TRBJ2-3; 9 bases match TRBD1. The CDR3 runs to 15 residues. Per germline, CDR1 MNHNS and CDR2 SASEGT. V was pared by 6 bases and J by 4 bases, with 8 bases of the junction left unmatched.

The rearrangement links TRBV12-3 or TRBV12-4 to TRBJ2-7, with 7 bases lining up with TRBD1. V gave up 6 bases and J gave up 5 bases; unmatched junction bases: 13. There are 15 residues in the CDR3. The CDR3 loop is CASSRWTLGTDEQYF. In nucleotides, the CDR3 is TGTGCCAGCAGCAGATGGACCCTGGGGACAGACGAGCAGTACTTC.

This clonotype appeared many times. CDR3 sequence reads: CASSRLSGATGELFF. Written as DNA, the CDR3 is TGTGCCAGCAGCCGACTATCTGGGGCCACCGGGGAGCTGTTTTTT. The V gene is TRBV6-1, the J gene TRBJ2-2; the D call may be TRBD1 or TRBD2 (5 bases each). Between the trimmed V and J ends, which lost 6 bases and 4 bases, there was a span of 15 bases. The CDR3 has 15 residues. Germline CDR1 MNHNS, CDR2 SASEGT.

The chain has TRBV5-1 and TRBJ2-1; TRBD2 matches 12 bases. This CDR3 region has 17 residues. The junction had 11 bases not matched to a gene; V was cut back by 0 bases and J by 10 bases. From germline, CDR1 is SGHRS and CDR2 YFSETQ. For the CDR3, the DNA is TGCGCCAGCAGCTTGGCCAATCTAGCGGGGGGGTCAGGCGAGCAGTTCTTC. It encodes CASSLANLAGGSGEQFF.

This clonotype appeared a few times. This chain uses TRBV10-3 with TRBJ2-7; 7 bases agree with TRBD1. The CDR3 totals 14 residues. V trimming: 6 bases; J trimming: 6 bases; junction bases outside the gene matches: 11. The germline CDR1 and CDR2 sequences are ENHRY and SYGVKD. This chain's CDR3 is CAIRTGTEGSEQYF. CDR3 nucleotides: TGTGCCATCAGGACCGGGACAGAGGGTTCCGAGCAGTACTTC.

The chain couples TRBV29-1 to TRBJ2-1; maybe TRBD1 (6 bases). The V gene lost 4 bases and the J gene lost 4 bases, with 14 bases spanning the gap. This CDR3 spans 14 amino acids. Germline V gene data show CDR1 as SQVTM and CDR2 as ANQGSEA. The CDR3 reads CSVGAGAPYNEQFF. CDR3 in DNA: TGCAGCGTTGGGGCAGGGGCACCTTACAATGAGCAGTTCTTC.

In DNA form, the CDR3 reads TGTGCCATCAGTGACATAGACACGGTTCGGTACGAGCAGTACTTC. Its protein is CAISDIDTVRYEQYF. V is TRBV10-3 and J is TRBJ2-7; D gene unclear. V lost 3 bases, J lost 4 bases, and 16 bases lay in between. The CDR3 spans 15 residues. The germline CDR1 and CDR2 sequences are ENHRY and SYGVKD.

This rearrangement joins TRBV29-1 to TRBJ2-2; TRBD2 matches 8 bases. This CDR3 comprises 14 residues. In germline, CDR1 is SQVTM, CDR2 ANQGSEA. With 5 bases clipped from V and 4 bases from J, the junction kept 6 bases outside the gene matches. CDR3 protein: CSVRERGSTGELFF. CDR3 nucleotide sequence: TGCAGCGTTCGCGAGCGGGGGTCCACCGGGGAGCTGTTTTTT.

This chain links TRBV7-9 with TRBJ1-2; 7 bases match TRBD1. Germline V gene data show CDR1 as SEHNR and CDR2 as FQNEAQ (reference sequence). V lost 5 bases to trimming and J lost 4 bases; unmatched junction nucleotides: 10. This CDR3 has 15 amino acids. The CDR3: CASSPNSGTVYGYTF. The CDR3 DNA reads as TGTGCCAGCAGCCCTAATTCCGGGACAGTCTATGGCTACACCTTC.

A few counts support this clonotype. V usage is TRBV20-1 and J usage is TRBJ2-2; D call uncertain. Trimming left V 2 bases short and J 7 bases short, with 8 bases between. Germline V lookup: CDR1 DFQATT, CDR2 SNEGSKA (reference sequence). CDR3 length equals 12 residues. Here the CDR3 reads CSARFSGGELFF. CDR3 nucleotides: TGCAGTGCTAGATTTTCGGGCGGGGAGCTGTTTTTT.

V and J are TRBV5-1 and TRBJ1-2; 10 bases agree with TRBD1. CDR1 is SGHRS and CDR2 is YFSETQ in the germline V gene. V shed 3 bases and J 3 bases; nucleotides not matched to a gene: 2. This CDR3 is built from 14 residues. The DNA for the CDR3 is TGCGCCAGCAGCTGGGGACAGGGGTACTATGGCTACACCTTC. As protein: CASSWGQGYYGYTF.

This chain links TRBV14 with TRBJ1-5; TRBD1 might be the D (5 bases). Germline loops: CDR1 SGHDN, CDR2 FVKESK. This CDR3 spans 24 amino acids. The V end lost 1 base, the J end lost 2 bases, and 36 bases lay between the germline ends. CDR3 region: CASSQVSRIVAESREELGNQPQHF. The CDR3 nucleotides read TGTGCCAGCAGCCAAGTCTCCCGTATTGTCGCGGAGTCCAGGGAGGAATTAGGCAATCAGCCCCAGCATTTT.

This clonotype was counted between two and nine times. This chain uses TRBV29-1 with TRBJ2-7; perhaps TRBD2 as D (6 bases). This CDR3 region has 14 residues. CDR1 and CDR2 (germline): SQVTM, ANQGSEA. V gave up 4 bases and J gave up 5 bases, with 18 bases separating them. CDR3 coding DNA: TGCAGCGTTGGGACTTACGCAGGCGGGGACGAGCAGTACTTC. Protein product: CSVGTYAGGDEQYF.

This rearrangement joins TRBV7-7 to TRBJ2-1; D not certain. Trimming removed 3 bases from V and 6 bases from J, with 12 bases in between. CDR1 SSHAT and CDR2 FNYEAQ come from the germline V gene (reference sequence). The CDR3 totals 14 residues. CDR3 DNA sequence: TGTGCCAGCAGCTTTGCAGGTTCGGGCAATGAGCAGTTCTTC. This encodes CASSFAGSGNEQFF.